Listed below are T cell receptor beta chains from one sample, sequenced in a study of shared clonotypes between healthy human individuals. Method: immunoSEQ multiplex PCR; TCRdb's copy keeps in-frame clones and lacks some. The repertoire holds 2 million to 2.5 million clones, with 90% to 97% as singletons. Sequencing was performed on naive CD4+ T cells sorted from blood. These receptors all come from a man younger than 30 in good health. Each CDR3 is given with its conserved first and last residue. The D gene is left open where the match is weak. Size values are once, few and many counts, or a class for expanded clones, and some rows have none.

DNA | CDR3 | J | V | size | D
TGTGCCAGTAGTATCAAAGAGACTACGAGCTCCTACGAGCAGTACTTC | CASSIKETTSSYEQYF | TRBJ2-7 | TRBV19 | - | -
TGTGCCAGCAGCTTATCCACCTATAATTCACCCCTCCACTTT | CASSLSTYNSPLHF | TRBJ1-6 | TRBV7-9 | - | -
TGTGCCAGCAGGGGGACAACGAGCAATCAGCCCCAGCATTTT | CASRGTTSNQPQHF | TRBJ1-5 | TRBV6-1 | - | -
TGTGCCAGCATTCTAGACAGTTCAAGCACCGGGGAGCTGTTTTTT | CASILDSSSTGELFF | TRBJ2-2 | TRBV5-4 | - | -
TGTGCCTGGAGTTCTCAGACAGGACTCGGTGAAAAACTGTTTTTT | CAWSSQTGLGEKLFF | TRBJ1-4 | TRBV30 | - | -
TGTGCCAGCAGTTACAAGGGTTATGGCTACACCTTC | CASSYKGYGYTF | TRBJ1-2 | TRBV6-6 | - | -
TGTGCCAGCAGGTGGATTAGCTCTTCAGGGGAGACCCAGTACTTC | CASRWISSSGETQYF | TRBJ2-5 | TRBV2 | once | -
TGTGCCTGGGGGGGGGACAGGGTACCCCGGAAAAATGAAAAACTGTTTTTT | CAWGGDRVPRKNEKLFF | TRBJ1-4 | TRBV30 | - | TRBD1
TGTGCCAGCAGTCCCCAACTTGGGGAAATCTATGGCTACACCTTC | CASSPQLGEIYGYTF | TRBJ1-2 | TRBV28 | - | -
TGTGCCAGCAGCCCTGGAGGCGGGGGCCCGCACTACGAGCAGTACTTC | CASSPGGGGPHYEQYF | TRBJ2-7 | TRBV9 | - | -
TGCGCCAGCAGCGTAAAACAGGGGGAAAACTCACCCCTCCACTTT | CASSVKQGENSPLHF | TRBJ1-6 | TRBV5-1 | - | TRBD1
TGTGCCAGCAGCTCCCTAGCGGCTAGCTCCTACAATGAGCAGTTCTTC | CASSSLAASSYNEQFF | TRBJ2-1 | TRBV28 | - | TRBD2
TGTGCCAGCAGCGTAGAAGCCTTATACTCACCCCTCCACTTT | CASSVEALYSPLHF | TRBJ1-6 | TRBV9 | - | -
TGTGCCTGGAGTAGACAGGGAGGAGGGTTTAAAGCAACTAATGAAAAACTGTTTTTT | CAWSRQGGGFKATNEKLFF | TRBJ1-4 | TRBV30 | - | TRBD1
TGTGCCAGCAGCCCTGACCCGAGGACTGAAGCTTTCTTT | CASSPDPRTEAFF | TRBJ1-1 | TRBV5-4 | - | -
TGTGCCAGCAGCCAAAAACGGGCAGACTCCTACGAGCAGTACTTC | CASSQKRADSYEQYF | TRBJ2-7 | TRBV7-9 | - | -
TGTGCCAGCAGACCTAGCGGGAGACGTACGACAGATACGCAGTATTTT | CASRPSGRRTTDTQYF | TRBJ2-3 | TRBV11-2 | - | TRBD2
TGTGCCAGCAGTGATGTGACAGGGGTGTCTGAAAAACTGTTTTTT | CASSDVTGVSEKLFF | TRBJ1-4 | TRBV6-1 | - | TRBD1
TGTGCCAGTACCCGAGGTAGCGGGGGGAGCTCCTACAATGAGCAGTTCTTC | CASTRGSGGSSYNEQFF | TRBJ2-1 | TRBV19 | - | TRBD2
TGTGCCAGCAGTGATAAGGGGGTTTACAATGAGCAGTTCTTC | CASSDKGVYNEQFF | TRBJ2-1 | TRBV25-1 | few | -
TGTGCCGGTATCAGGACTAGCGGTACGAACACCGGGGAGCTGTTTTTT | CAGIRTSGTNTGELFF | TRBJ2-2 | TRBV30 | once | TRBD2
TGTGCCAGTAGTAAAGGGGGGACAGGGACCGTAAGCAATCAGCCCCAGCATTTT | CASSKGGTGTVSNQPQHF | TRBJ1-5 | TRBV19 | - | TRBD1
TGTGCCAGCAGCTTGGTAAGCGGGACCACAGATACGCAGTATTTT | CASSLVSGTTDTQYF | TRBJ2-3 | TRBV5-6 | - | TRBD2
TGTGCCAGCAGTGCGGGACTAGCGGGAAGAACGAGGGGGGATGAGCAGTTCTTC | CASSAGLAGRTRGDEQFF | TRBJ2-1 | TRBV2 | - | TRBD2
TGTGCCAGCAGCGTAGATGGGGGTTTCTCCTACGAGCAGTACTTC | CASSVDGGFSYEQYF | TRBJ2-7 | TRBV9 | - | -
TGCGCCAGCAGTCCCCAGGGTTCGTACCAAGAGACCCAGTACTTC | CASSPQGSYQETQYF | TRBJ2-5 | TRBV5-1 | - | -
TGTGCCAGCAGCTTACAACCAACAACCGCCTACGAGCAGTACTTC | CASSLQPTTAYEQYF | TRBJ2-7 | TRBV7-3 | - | -
TGTGCCAGCAGCCAGGGGGTAGGCCTTACCTACGAGCAGTACTTC | CASSQGVGLTYEQYF | TRBJ2-7 | TRBV14 | - | -
TGCAGCGTTGAAAGGGGACACCAAGAGACCCAGTACTTC | CSVERGHQETQYF | TRBJ2-5 | TRBV29-1 | once | -
TGTGCCAGCAGCCAAGGAGGGGGAGAGCAGTTCTTC | CASSQGGGEQFF | TRBJ2-1 | TRBV14 | - | -
TGTGCCTGGAGTGACCCCGGGACAGCAGTCTATGGCTACACCTTC | CAWSDPGTAVYGYTF | TRBJ1-2 | TRBV30 | - | TRBD1
TGTGCCAGCACCTCAATCGGACTATCCTACAATGAGCAGTTCTTC | CASTSIGLSYNEQFF | TRBJ2-1 | TRBV6-5 | - | -